What follows are 21 T cell receptor beta chains derived from one specimen sequenced in a study of shared clonotypes between healthy human individuals. TCRdb's copy holds only in-frame clones and misses some; the assay was immunoSEQ multiplex PCR. This sample has about 2.4 million clones; 93% occur once, and the top ten carry about 0.39%. The sequenced sample was naive CD4+ T cells from PBMCs. Subset specified: CD45RA+ positively selected. The receptors here all came from a young man in good health. Some clones in this sample may be carry-over from other donors' samples.

The chain employs TRBV10-3 and TRBJ2-3; D is unclear. The V end lost 3 bases, the J end lost 0 bases, and 7 bases lay between the germline ends. In germline, CDR1 is ENHRY, CDR2 SYGVKD. The CDR3 length is 14 residues. The CDR3 DNA sequence: TGTGCCATCAGTGATCCGACTAGCACAGATACGCAGTATTTT. Translated: CAISDPTSTDTQYF.

The chain links TRBV29-1 to TRBJ1-3; D gene unclear. This CDR3 is built from 14 residues. CDR1 and CDR2 (germline): SQVTM, ANQGSEA. Between the trimmed V and J ends, which lost 4 bases and 0 bases, there was a span of 10 bases. CDR3 sequence: CSVVAQSSGNTIYF. DNA for the CDR3: TGCAGCGTTGTCGCCCAGAGCTCTGGAAACACCATATATTTT. The full variable domain, in which reference TRBV29-1 and TRBJ1-3 provide the parts outside the CDR3, is SAVISQKPSRDICQRGTSLTIQCQVDSQVTMMFWYRQQPGQSLTLIATANQGSEATYESGFVIDKFPISRPNLTFSTLTVSNMSPEDSSIYLCSVVAQSSGNTIYFGEGSWLTVV.

The chain recombines TRBV30 with TRBJ2-1, with D uncertain. V dropped 7 bases and J dropped 6 bases, with 10 bases sitting between them. Germline V gene data show CDR1 as GTSNPN and CDR2 as SVGIG (reference sequence). CDR3 size: 11 residues. For the CDR3, the DNA is TGTGCCTCGGGTAGATCCAATGAGCAGTTCTTC. It encodes CASGRSNEQFF.

The chain recombines TRBV2 with TRBJ2-2; 9 bases line up with TRBD1. The trim removed 2 bases at V and 6 bases at J, leaving 1 base unmatched. This CDR3 comprises 14 residues. Germline values: CDR1 SNHLY, CDR2 FYNNEI. The CDR3 is CASSERQGAGELFF. The CDR3 DNA sequence: TGTGCCAGCAGTGAAAGACAGGGGGCCGGGGAGCTGTTTTTT. Complete variable domain (other parts from reference TRBV2 and TRBJ2-2): EPEVTQTPSHQVTQMGQEVILRCVPISNHLYFYWYRQILGQKVEFLVSFYNNEISEKSEIFDDQFSVERPDGSNFTLKIRSTKLEDSAMYFCASSERQGAGELFFGEGSRLTVL.

In the case of this clone: The same CDR3 arises from other DNA sequences in this sample as well. For the CDR3, the DNA is TGTGCCAGCAGACGACTAGCGGGAGATGAGCAGTTCTTC. Protein: CASRRLAGDEQFF. J is TRBJ2-1 and V is TRBV6-5; TRBD2 matches at 12 bases. The CDR3 consists of 13 residues. The ends lost 6 bases at V and 8 bases at J; junction bases unmatched: 2. Germline loops: CDR1 MNHEY, CDR2 SVGAGI.

This chain links TRBV28 with TRBJ1-2, with D perhaps TRBD1 (6 bases). V was clipped by 1 base and J by 8 bases, with 23 bases between them. The germline CDR1 and CDR2 sequences are MDHEN and SYDVKM. This CDR3 is 17 amino acids long. The CDR3 sequence: CASSLSAAGNEGEGYTF. In DNA, the CDR3 is TGTGCCAGCAGTTTATCGGCGGCCGGGAATGAGGGGGAAGGCTACACCTTC.

This clone was seen only once. The V gene is TRBV11-2, the J gene TRBJ2-1, with TRBD2 identical over 8 bases. CDR3 size: 15 residues. CDR1 SGHAT and CDR2 FQNNGV come from the germline V gene. V gave up 0 bases and J gave up 5 bases; unmatched junction bases: 3. CDR3 sequence reads: CASSLERTSNNEQFF. Here the CDR3 DNA reads TGTGCCAGCAGCTTAGAGAGGACTAGCAACAATGAGCAGTTCTTC.

A single count supports this clone. Other nucleotide sequences in the sample specify the same CDR3. The chain joins TRBV19 to TRBJ1-1, with D possibly matching TRBD1 (6 bases). The CDR3 sequence is 12 residues long. Germline V gene data show CDR1 as LNHDA and CDR2 as SQIVND (reference sequence). V lost 6 bases and J lost 4, with 9 bases in between. The chain's CDR3 is CASSIQGTEAFF. The CDR3, as DNA: TGTGCCAGTAGCATACAGGGCACTGAAGCTTTCTTT.

CDR3 in amino acids: CASSAGQGQFF. Here the CDR3 DNA reads TGTGCCAGCAGCGCAGGACAGGGGCAGTTCTTC. The chain carries TRBV7-8 and TRBJ2-1, with 8 positions matching TRBD1. The CDR3 loop spans 11 amino acids. In germline, CDR1 is SGHVS, CDR2 FQNEAQ. Trimming took 5 bases from V and 12 from J; bases not matched to a gene: 3. Using reference TRBV7-8 and TRBJ2-1 for the parts outside the CDR3, the full variable domain is GAGVSQSPRYKVAKRGQDVALRCDPISGHVSLFWYQQALGQGPEFLTYFQNEAQLDKSGLPSDRFFAERPEGSVSTLKIQRTQQEDSAVYLCASSAGQGQFFGPGTRLTVL.

The chain is built from TRBV27 and TRBJ2-3; no clear D gene. Germline CDR1 is MNHEY and CDR2 is SMNVEV (reference sequence). This CDR3 contains 13 residues. V dropped 3 bases and J dropped 4 bases, with 8 bases sitting between them. As DNA, the CDR3 is TGTGCCAGCAGTTTTAAGGCCCCAGATACGCAGTATTTT. Its protein product is CASSFKAPDTQYF.

V and J are TRBV29-1 and TRBJ2-1; TRBD1 agrees at 7 bases. V trimming: 3 bases; J trimming: 8 bases; junction bases outside the gene matches: 7. This CDR3 spans 13 amino acids. Germline V gene sequence: CDR1 SQVTM, CDR2 ANQGSEA. For the CDR3, the DNA is TGCAGCGTTGAGAACAGGGGTATCGATGAGCAGTTCTTC. Amino acid sequence: CSVENRGIDEQFF.

This chain uses TRBV28 with TRBJ2-7, with TRBD1 matching over 8 bases. CDR1 and CDR2 from the germline V gene are MDHEN and SYDVKM. The ends lost 3 bases at V and 2 bases at J; junction bases unmatched: 6. The CDR3 consists of 15 residues. The chain's CDR3 is CASSFPRGRAYEQYF. The CDR3 DNA follows: TGTGCCAGCAGTTTCCCCAGGGGGCGGGCCTACGAGCAGTACTTC.

As to this clone: The same CDR3 arises from other DNA sequences in this sample as well. The chain uses TRBV18 and TRBJ2-2; D remains ambiguous. CDR1 is KGHSH, CDR2 LQKENI, per germline. This CDR3 spans 13 amino acids. The V and J ends lost 4 bases and 0 bases respectively, with 3 bases between them. In DNA, the CDR3 is TGTGCCAGCTCACTCACGAACACCGGGGAGCTGTTTTTT. Its translation: CASSLTNTGELFF.

J is TRBJ1-2 and V is TRBV9, with no clear D. Per the germline V gene, CDR1 is SGDLS and CDR2 is YYNGEE. Between the trimmed V and J ends, which lost 4 bases and 6 bases, there was a span of 10 bases. The CDR3 loop spans 12 amino acids. The CDR3 sequence: CASSRQRNGYTF. The CDR3 nucleotides are TGTGCCAGCAGCCGGCAAAGAAATGGCTACACCTTC.

CDR3 protein: CASSLWTSGRGINEQFF. In DNA form, the CDR3 reads TGTGCCAGCAGCCTCTGGACTAGCGGGAGAGGAATAAATGAGCAGTTCTTC. J is TRBJ2-1 and V is TRBV11-2; 13 bases map to TRBD2. After removal of 5 bases from V and 7 bases from J, the junction contained 11 bases not matched to a gene. The CDR3 has 17 residues. Germline CDR1 reads SGHAT; CDR2 reads FQNNGV.

This chain joins TRBV9 and TRBJ2-7, with a possible D match to TRBD1 (5 bases). In germline, CDR1 is SGDLS, CDR2 YYNGEE. The germline V and J ends were trimmed by 7 bases and 5 bases, with 22 bases remaining between them. The CDR3 consists of 15 residues. The CDR3 region has the DNA TGTGCCAGCGCCCCAAGTACAGGTACGTTCGACGAGCAGTACTTC. The encoded protein is CASAPSTGTFDEQYF.

The chain is built from TRBV11-2 and TRBJ2-2; weak D call: TRBD2 (5 bases). V was clipped by 0 bases and J by 6 bases, with 8 bases between them. Germline CDR1 is SGHAT and CDR2 is FQNNGV. This CDR3 region has 14 residues. DNA of the CDR3: TGTGCCAGCAGCTTAGACTCGGGATCCGGGGAGCTGTTTTTT. Amino acids: CASSLDSGSGELFF.

The chain uses TRBV7-9 and TRBJ2-3; 8 bases agree with TRBD1. V lost 5 bases, J lost 2 bases, and 18 bases stayed unmatched. Germline CDR1 reads SEHNR; CDR2 reads FQNEAQ (reference sequence). The CDR3 loop spans 19 amino acids. CDR3 bases: TGTGCCAGCAGCAAAGGCAACTCCGGGACAGGTATTGCCACAGATACGCAGTATTTT. This translates into CASSKGNSGTGIATDTQYF.

This sequence joins TRBV19 and TRBJ2-2; 10 bases agree with TRBD2. Trimming took 6 bases from V and 5 from J; bases not matched to a gene: 9. The CDR3 length is 16 residues. Germline V gives CDR1 LNHDA, CDR2 SQIVND (reference sequence). As DNA, the CDR3 is TGTGCCAGTAGGCCTAATAGCGGGAGGCTGACCGGGGAGCTGTTTTTT. This sequence encodes CASRPNSGRLTGELFF.

The chain recombines TRBV5-4 with TRBJ1-1, with a tentative D call TRBD1 (5 bases). This CDR3 is 16 amino acids long. V lost 5 bases, J lost 3 bases, and 20 bases lay in between. Germline assignment: CDR1 SGHNT and CDR2 YYREEE (reference sequence). The CDR3 DNA reads TGTGCCAGCAGTACTGGGACTTACCGGGGTGACACTGAAGCTTTCTTT. As protein: CASSTGTYRGDTEAFF.

J is TRBJ1-5 and V is TRBV5-8; TRBD1 matches at 9 bases. The CDR3 has 13 amino acids. Germline lookup yields CDR1 SGHTS and CDR2 YDEGEE. V was clipped by 4 bases and J by 4 bases; unmatched bases: 0. CDR3 amino acids: CASSGQGNQPQHF. CDR3 bases: TGTGCCAGCAGCGGACAGGGGAATCAGCCCCAGCATTTT.